This is a list of T cell receptor beta chains from one sample in a study of T cell repertoires in aging, cancer and after chemotherapy. TCRdb used MiXCR to reprocess the multiplex PCR reads, holding one entry per CDR3 protein. The sample lists under 4,500 distinct CDR3 sequences, 25% to 35% occurring once. Sequencing was performed on blood. These receptors came from a human donor in good health. Both conserved end residues are part of each CDR3. The D gene is left open where the match is weak. Size is stated for part of the rows, as once, few or many counts, or as a class when the clone is expanded.

v_call	clone_size	d_call	j_call	cdr3_nt	cdr3_aa
TRBV5-5	-	-	TRBJ1-5	TGTGCCAGCAGCTCGGCAGGGTTTGAGAGCAATCAGCCCCAGCATTTT	CASSSAGFESNQPQHF
TRBV6-1	-	TRBD1	TRBJ1-2	TGTGCCAGCAGTGAGGGGCCTGACAGGGGTTACGGCTACACCTTC	CASSEGPDRGYGYTF
TRBV20-1	-	-	TRBJ1-6	TGCAGTGCTGGGGGTGGGGGGGAACTCCATAATTCACCCCTCCACTTT	CSAGGGGELHNSPLHF
TRBV29-1	large	TRBD1	TRBJ2-2	TGCAGCGACCGGGACAGAAACACCGGGGAGCTGTTTTTT	CSDRDRNTGELFF
TRBV7-9	-	-	TRBJ1-4	TGTGCCAGCAGCCCCGGGGAAGGGTCACGGGGAGTTAATGAAAAACTGTTTTTT	CASSPGEGSRGVNEKLFF
TRBV12-3/TRBV12-4	-	TRBD1	TRBJ1-2	TGTGCCAGCATCCGGGACAGGGGGTTTCCCTACTACACCTTC	CASIRDRGFPYYTF
TRBV5-5	few	-	TRBJ2-7	TGTGCCAGCAGCTTGGAACAGGGTTTAACCTTCTACGAGCAGTACTTC	CASSLEQGLTFYEQYF
TRBV27	few	TRBD1	TRBJ1-4	TGTGCCAGCAGAATAAGAGGGACAGCAACTAATGAAAAACTGTTTTTT	CASRIRGTATNEKLFF
TRBV12-3/TRBV12-4	-	-	TRBJ1-1	TGTGCTAGTGCCATAGAGTACACTGAAGCTTTCTTT	CASAIEYTEAFF
TRBV5-4	-	TRBD2	TRBJ2-7	TGTGCCAGCAGCTCACGAAGCGGGGTGAACGAGCAGTACTTC	CASSSRSGVNEQYF
TRBV5-1	-	-	TRBJ2-3	TGTGCCAGCAGCTTGCCGACAGAATTCACAGATACGCAGTATTTT	CASSLPTEFTDTQYF
TRBV14	-	-	TRBJ2-5	TGTGCCAGCAGCCCCTCTCATCAGGGGTTCATGACCCAGTACTTC	CASSPSHQGFMTQYF
TRBV11-2	-	-	TRBJ2-3	TGTGCCAGCAGCTTAATGGGGGGCCCTGGAAAGTATTTT	CASSLMGGPGKYF
TRBV5-4	few	-	TRBJ2-3	TGTGCCAGCAGCTCCGGGACCGGCACAGATACGCAGTATTTT	CASSSGTGTDTQYF
TRBV12-3/TRBV12-4	medium-sized	-	TRBJ1-4	TGTGCCAGCAGTTTTAAGACGGCTAATGAAAAACTGTTTTTT	CASSFKTANEKLFF
TRBV20-1	few	-	TRBJ1-4	TGCAGTGCTATACTCACGGGACGGTCAAATGAAAAACTGTTTTTT	CSAILTGRSNEKLFF
TRBV20-1	-	-	TRBJ2-1	TGCAGTGCTAGAGCAGGGGCGTTTCACAATGAGCAGTTCTTC	CSARAGAFHNEQFF
TRBV19	-	-	TRBJ1-5	TGTGCCAGTAGTATAGAGAGTTGGCAGGGAAATCAGCCCCAGCATTTT	CASSIESWQGNQPQHF
TRBV20-1	few	TRBD1	TRBJ2-7	TGCAGTGCTAGAGACGGGACAGGTCTCAACGAGCAGTACTTC	CSARDGTGLNEQYF
TRBV5-6	-	-	TRBJ1-1	TGTGCCAGCAGCTTCGGTGGGAAAACGGGAGCTTTCTTT	CASSFGGKTGAFF
TRBV5-4	-	TRBD2	TRBJ2-5	TGTGCCAGCAGCTTGGACGGGGCGGTCAGGGAGGGAGAGACCCAGTACTTC	CASSLDGAVREGETQYF
TRBV29-1	large	-	TRBJ1-6	TGCAGCGTTGAACCCCCGCACGTTGGGGGGATTTCACCCCTCCACTTT	CSVEPPHVGGISPLHF
TRBV19	-	-	TRBJ1-6	TGTGCCAGTAGTACGGACAGCCGGAGCTCCTATAATTCACCCCTCCACTTT	CASSTDSRSSYNSPLHF
TRBV18	-	-	TRBJ2-7	TGTGCCAGCTCACCACTAGACGTCTCCTACGAGCAGTACTTC	CASSPLDVSYEQYF
TRBV20-1	-	-	TRBJ2-7	TGCAGTGCGGTGGGACTGTTAAGCTCCTACGAGCAGTACTTC	CSAVGLLSSYEQYF
TRBV18	-	TRBD1	TRBJ2-7	TGTGCCAGCTCCCCCGGGACAGGGAGCCCCTACGAGCAGTACTTC	CASSPGTGSPYEQYF
TRBV5-4	-	-	TRBJ2-3	TGTGCCAGCAGCTTTCTTCCGTCGGATACGCAGTATTTT	CASSFLPSDTQYF
TRBV18	-	-	TRBJ1-1	TGTGCCAGCTCACCACAGGCGGACACTGAAGCTTTCTTT	CASSPQADTEAFF